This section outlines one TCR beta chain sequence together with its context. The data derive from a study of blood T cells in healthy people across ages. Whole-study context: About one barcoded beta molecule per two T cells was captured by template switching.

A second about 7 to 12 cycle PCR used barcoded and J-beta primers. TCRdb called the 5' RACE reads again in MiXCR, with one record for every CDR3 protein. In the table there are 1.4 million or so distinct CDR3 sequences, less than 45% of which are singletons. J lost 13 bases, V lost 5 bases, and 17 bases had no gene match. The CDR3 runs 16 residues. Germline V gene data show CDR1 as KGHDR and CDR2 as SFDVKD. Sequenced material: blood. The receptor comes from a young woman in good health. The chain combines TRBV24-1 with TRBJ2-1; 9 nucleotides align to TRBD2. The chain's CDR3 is CATSGGRGRGEETQFF. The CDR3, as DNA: TGTGCCACCAGTGGTGGGCGCGGGAGGGGAGAAGAGACCCAGTTCTTC.